The text below deals with one T cell receptor (beta chain). Its antigen is not known. The PCR had 60 Vbeta and 13 Jbeta primers. The method was immunoSEQ multiplex PCR; TCRdb's version includes in-frame clones alone and lacks a portion of them. The sample shows a few hundred thousand clones, about 85% of them seen only once. The sample originates from a study of cytomegalovirus exposure and HLA in healthy donors. Looking at the study overall: Inside one of the first data releases sat about 85 million unique TCRs taken from HLA-typed donors. Study results and caveats: Reportedly, a later analysis found an Asian-associated ancestry cluster had fewer N-insertions than the approximately 700-donor mean. Trimming of TCR beta V- and J-genes showed a link, identified in a later analysis, to a missense DCLRE1C variant. A few chains tied to CMV proved CMV antigen-specific in vitro.

The ends lost 3 bases at V and 6 bases at J; junction bases unmatched: 2. The CDR3 covers 15 residues. In germline, CDR1 is LNHDA, CDR2 SQIVND (reference sequence). This receptor was taken from a woman aged 45-65 years in good health and CMV-seropositive. Sequenced: PBMCs. This chain joins TRBV19 and TRBJ2-1; 13 nucleotides align to TRBD2. This CDR3 reads CASSMGLAGINEQFF. In DNA, the CDR3 is TGTGCCAGTAGTATGGGACTAGCGGGGATCAATGAGCAGTTCTTC.